Sequencing of this T cell receptor (beta chain) was carried out in a study of cytomegalovirus exposure and HLA in healthy donors (dated by TCRdb to the late 2010s). The study in broad terms: According to a later analysis, the roughly 130 validation repertoires were produced on the same platform as the roughly 720 repertoires of the first cohort. The study aimed to test whether cataloging public T cell receptors could reveal signatures of past pathogen exposure. Besides the first cohort of approximately 710 subjects, a separate validation cohort made up of some 110 different subjects was used. To predict cytomegalovirus infection status, the study combined high-throughput TCR immunosequencing, statistical association of individual TCRs with disease status, and machine learning.

What the work shows at the level of the full study, not this receptor alone: Subsequent analysis determined that TCRs grouped into clusters in the first cohort also showed a tendency toward co-occurrence across the roughly 120 validation repertoires, and roughly 95% of cluster scores exceeded 0. Most TCR sequences were seen in very few donors, while some public TCRs were found in many individuals. The authors suggested that the approach could potentially be extended to other disease states and immunological phenotypes. A total of roughly 160 TCR beta chains were listed by the study as associated with cytomegalovirus. The validation cohort had no HLA typing available for a later analysis, so co-occurrence within that cohort was assessed over all 120 or so repertoires. In both the original and validation cohorts, the classifier was reported to diagnose cytomegalovirus status with high specificity and sensitivity. A few of the identified cytomegalovirus-associated TCR beta chains were confirmed in vitro to be specific for cytomegalovirus antigens.

Separate from the roughly 630-subject first cohort, the validation cohort of around 130 subjects was the group to which the donors belonged. The library was produced with the immunoSEQ multiplex PCR assay. The paper's processing steps were these. A statistical classification framework was developed to diagnose cytomegalovirus status using the catalog of TCR beta chain sequences. This is the immuneACCESS table as TCRdb keeps it, with only in-frame sequences that have V and J called. A part of the clones is gone; compared with another copy, unresolved V genes explain less than half, and the rest is unexplained. V, J and clone size were drawn from that table, and D and trimming were deduced from the DNA. In all, the sample holds some 88,000 clones, and roughly 96% of those were seen once. Of the sample, 0.6% to 0.95% is held by the ten largest clones. In regard to this clone: This clone's antigen is unknown. No much larger clone exists at a distance of one base, and base qualities are not known.

This sequence originates from a man between 18 and 29 years old in good health and CMV-seronegative. Sequencing was carried out using PBMCs.

The CDR3 amino acid sequence is: CASSPGTASNQPQHF. The nucleotide sequence is TGTGCCAGCTCACCCGGGACAGCCAGCAATCAGCCCCAGCATTTT. The V and J genes are TRBV18 and TRBJ1-5; 7 bases in between match TRBD1. For CDR1 and CDR2, the germline V gene lists KGHSH and LQKENI. Inclusive of the bounding cysteine and phenylalanine, the CDR3 is 15 residues long. The sequence is cut down to CDR3 DNA, 45 bases in frame from base 1. V is trimmed back by 3 bases and J by 1 base, and the junction contains 3 bases that no gene match accounts for.